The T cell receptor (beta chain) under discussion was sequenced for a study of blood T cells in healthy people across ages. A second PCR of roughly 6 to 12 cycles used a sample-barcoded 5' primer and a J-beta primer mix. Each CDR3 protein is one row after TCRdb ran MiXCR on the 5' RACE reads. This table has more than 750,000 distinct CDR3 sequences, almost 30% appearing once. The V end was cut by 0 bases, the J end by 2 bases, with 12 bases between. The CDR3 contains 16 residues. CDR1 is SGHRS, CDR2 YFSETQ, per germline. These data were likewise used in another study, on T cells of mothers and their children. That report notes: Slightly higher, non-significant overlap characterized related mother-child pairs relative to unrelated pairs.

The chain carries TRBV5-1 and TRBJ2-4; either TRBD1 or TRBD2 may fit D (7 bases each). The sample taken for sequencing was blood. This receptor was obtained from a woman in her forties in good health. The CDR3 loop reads CASSLAGGATKNIQYF. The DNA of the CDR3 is TGCGCCAGCAGCTTGGCAGGGGGGGCCACCAAAAACATTCAGTACTTC.